What follows are 10 T cell receptor beta chains derived from one specimen sequenced in a study of regulatory T cells in long-lasting Graves disease. CDR3 regions were amplified by Arm-PCR using iRepertoire HTBI primers to build TCR beta libraries. Via MiXCR, TCRdb re-called the multiplex PCR reads, giving one row per CDR3 protein. The data contain about 220,000 distinct CDR3 sequences, around a fifth of them singletons. As to time point: newly diagnosed GD, antithyroid drugs for less than 3 months. Preparation of the TCR library used RNA extracted from PBMCs. These data were also filed under a second study, of T cells in Graves' hyperthyroidism and ophthalmopathy.

Here the sequenced sample was peripheral blood mononuclear cells (PBMCs), taken at new diagnosis, from a patient treated with antithyroid drugs. The source is a woman in her 30s with Graves disease.

There are many counts of this clonotype. This chain uses TRBV3-1 with TRBJ1-6; the D is unclear. The V end lost 1 base, the J end lost 8 bases, and 15 bases lay between the germline ends. From germline, CDR1 is LGHDT and CDR2 YNNKEL (reference sequence). The CDR3 length is 16 residues. CDR3 nucleotides: TGTGCCAGCAGCCAAGGTTTCGGGGAGATTCATTCACCCCTCCACTTT. As protein: CASSQGFGEIHSPLHF.

This clonotype occurred many times. The chain links TRBV6-2 or TRBV6-3 to TRBJ1-1, with a possible D match to TRBD1 (5 bases). This CDR3 comprises 14 residues. Between the trimmed V and J ends, which lost 1 base and 1 base, there was a span of 7 bases. Germline lookup yields CDR1 MNHEY and CDR2 SVGEGT. DNA for the CDR3: TGTGCCAGCAGTTACTACAGGACGAACACTGAAGCTTTCTTT. Amino acids: CASSYYRTNTEAFF.

J is TRBJ1-1 and V is TRBV5-1; D is unresolved. Per germline, CDR1 SGHRS and CDR2 YFSETQ. This CDR3 is built from 15 residues. V was trimmed by 4 bases and J by 2 bases, leaving 15 bases between them. CDR3 nucleotide sequence: TGCGCCAGCAGCCCGTCCGCTCCCCTAAACACTGAAGCTTTCTTT. Translation gives CASSPSAPLNTEAFF. Variable domain in full (rest from reference TRBV5-1 and TRBJ1-1): KAGVTQTPRYLIKTRGQQVTLSCSPISGHRSVSWYQQTPGQGLQFLFEYFSETQRNKGNFPGRFSGRQFSNSRSEMNVSTLELGDSALYLCASSPSAPLNTEAFFGQGTRLTVV.

This clonotype has ten or more counts. The junction departs from germline at one end; a sequencing error may be responsible. This chain joins TRBV7-7 and TRBJ1-1, with unresolved D. The CDR3 spans 13 residues. Germline-derived CDR1 and CDR2 are SSHAT and FNYEAQ (reference sequence). As DNA, the CDR3 is TGTGCTAGCAGCTTAGCCCAGAACACTGAAGCTTTCTTT. As protein: CASSLAQNTEAFF.

This clonotype was found a few times. The chain employs TRBV28 and TRBJ2-5; no reliable D call. The CDR3 is made up of 14 amino acids. The germline gives CDR1 MDHEN, CDR2 SYDVKM. V was clipped by 7 bases and J by 4 bases, with 16 bases between them. The CDR3 region is CASTRPTYRETQYF. CDR3 DNA sequence: TGTGCCAGCACCCGCCCGACATACCGAGAGACCCAGTACTTC.

In regard to this clonotype: A single base separates this from a much larger clone, so it may be a read error. The V and J genes are TRBV19 and TRBJ2-7, with 7 nucleotides matching TRBD2. In germline, CDR1 is LNHDA, CDR2 SQIVND (reference sequence). The CDR3 has 15 residues. V lost 2 bases and J lost 3; bases outside the gene matches: 7. The CDR3 reads CASSIMAGDLYEQYF. The CDR3 region has the DNA TGTGCCAGTAGTATAATGGCGGGAGACCTCTACGAGCAGTACTTC.

This clonotype was seen ten or more times. This chain links TRBV5-4 with TRBJ1-1, with D possibly being TRBD1 (5 bases). Per the germline V gene, CDR1 is SGHNT and CDR2 is YYREEE (reference sequence). This CDR3 is built from 15 residues. The germline V and J ends were trimmed by 0 bases and 5 bases, with 14 bases remaining between them. The CDR3 sequence is CASSLGGGRETEAFF. CDR3 DNA: TGTGCCAGCAGCTTGGGGGGCGGGCGGGAAACTGAAGCTTTCTTT. Full variable domain (outside the CDR3, taken from reference TRBV5-4 and TRBJ1-1): ETGVTQSPTHLIKTRGQQVTLRCSSQSGHNTVSWYQQALGQGPQFIFQYYREEENGRGNFPPRFSGLQFPNYSSELNVNALELDDSALYLCASSLGGGRETEAFFGQGTRLTVV.

This clonotype has ten or more counts. This sequence joins TRBV6-5 and TRBJ2-5; 7 nucleotides line up with TRBD1. The CDR3 runs to 13 residues. The germline V gene encodes CDR1 MNHEY and CDR2 SVGAGI. V gave up 4 bases and J gave up 3 bases; unmatched junction bases: 2. The CDR3 DNA reads as TGTGCCAGCAGTTGGGGACAGAAAGAGACCCAGTACTTC. As protein: CASSWGQKETQYF.

Concerning this clonotype: Since a far larger clone is one base different, this is likely a read error. This chain links TRBV6-1 with TRBJ2-2, with 7 bases fitting TRBD2. The V gene's germline CDR1 is MNHNS and CDR2 SASEGT. The CDR3 has 15 residues. The CDR3 sequence: CASRGTIANTGELLF. As DNA, the CDR3 is TGTGCCAGCAGGGGGACTATCGCGAACACCGGGGAGCTGCTTTTT.

This clonotype was recorded at least ten times. V and J are TRBV13 and TRBJ1-3; D remains ambiguous. The V end was cut by 5 bases, the J end by 4 bases, with 27 bases between. This CDR3 spans 19 amino acids. Germline CDR1 and CDR2: PRHDT and FYEKMQ (reference sequence). The CDR3 loop reads CASSGRSGSSPQMGNTIYF. As DNA, the CDR3 is TGTGCCAGCAGCGGCCGTTCCGGCTCATCCCCCCAAATGGGAAACACCATATATTTT.